The clone carrying this TCR beta chain was seen only a few times. What it binds is not known. The sample originates from a study of T cell repertoires in cytomegalovirus infection. Across the whole study: Through public TCR beta signatures, both CMV infection and matching HLA type were indicated.

The V gene's germline CDR1 is SGHAT and CDR2 FQNNGV. The CDR3 has 15 residues. V lost 4 bases, J lost 4 bases, and 14 bases lay in between. The study, taken as a whole, reports: People with CMV and the relevant HLA were identified by cumulative public TCR beta family frequency. CMV-specific TCR beta clonotypes restricted by HLA-C dominated the ex vivo response.

TCRdb ran MiXCR on the reads and lists one entry per CDR3 protein. Among approximately 700,000 distinct CDR3 sequences, about a third were seen once, and the ten largest hold 2.5% to 3.5%. The rearrangement links TRBV11-2 to TRBJ2-1, with D possibly TRBD1 on 5 matching bases. The clonotype comes from a human donor in good health (CMV status not recorded). Some clones in this sample may be carry-over from other donors' samples. The sequenced material came from PBMCs. CDR3 loop: CASSSPGFGYNEQFF. The CDR3 bases are TGTGCCAGCAGCTCCCCAGGGTTTGGGTACAATGAGCAGTTCTTC. The entire variable domain, with the rest obtained from reference TRBV11-2 and TRBJ2-1, is as follows: EAGVAQSPRYKIIEKRQSVAFWCNPISGHATLYWYQQILGQGPKLLIQFQNNGVVDDSQLPKDRFSAERLKGVDSTLKIQPAKLEDSAVYLCASSSPGFGYNEQFFGPGTRLTVL.